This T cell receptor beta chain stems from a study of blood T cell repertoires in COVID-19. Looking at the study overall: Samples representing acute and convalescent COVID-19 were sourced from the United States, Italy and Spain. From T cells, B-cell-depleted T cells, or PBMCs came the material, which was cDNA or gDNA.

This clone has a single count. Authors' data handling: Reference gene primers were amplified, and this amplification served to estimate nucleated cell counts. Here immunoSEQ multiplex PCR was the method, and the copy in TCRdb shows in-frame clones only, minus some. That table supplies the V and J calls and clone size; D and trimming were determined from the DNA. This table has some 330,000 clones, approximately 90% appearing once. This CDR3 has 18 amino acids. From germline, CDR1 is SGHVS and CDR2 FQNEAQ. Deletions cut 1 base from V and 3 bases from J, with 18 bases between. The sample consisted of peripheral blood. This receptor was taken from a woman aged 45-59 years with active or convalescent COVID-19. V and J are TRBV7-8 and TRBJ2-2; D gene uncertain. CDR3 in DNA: TGTGCCAGCAGCTTAGAATCCCGGTTGCAAAGAGACACCGGGGAGCTGTTTTTT. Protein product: CASSLESRLQRDTGELFF.